This T cell receptor beta chain was sequenced during a study of response to subunit inactivated influenza vaccine. Germline V lookup: CDR1 LGHNA, CDR2 YSLEER. The CDR3 loop spans 14 amino acids. V was clipped by 4 bases and J by 4 bases, with 13 bases between them. Study results and limitations: Seasonal influenza vaccination, on each occasion, was suggested by the authors to recruit few new T cells.

About this clonotype: Its antigen is currently unknown.

TCRdb reprocessed the RT-PCR reads with MiXCR, giving one entry per CDR3 protein. The table has fewer than 750,000 distinct CDR3 sequences, about 15% seen once. The origin of this receptor is a man aged 50-60 years who received an inactivated influenza vaccine. The rearrangement joins TRBV4-3 to TRBJ1-2; D is possibly TRBD1 (6 bases). Specimen: PBMCs from blood, collected less than 13 days after vaccination. CDR3 amino acids: CASSPGHPTYGYTF. The CDR3 DNA sequence: TGCGCCAGCAGCCCGGGACACCCAACCTATGGCTACACCTTC.